The 26 T cell receptor beta chains below come from one sample, sequenced in a study of T cell responses to AZD1222 COVID-19 vaccine. TCRdb's copy holds only in-frame clones and misses some; the assay was immunoSEQ multiplex PCR. In the table there are roughly 140,000 clones, around nine tenths of which are singletons. The material sequenced was peripheral blood, taken 28 days after the second AZD1222 dose. The receptor source for this set is an adult who received the AZD1222 COVID-19 vaccine.

The chain links TRBV11-2 to TRBJ1-5; D may be TRBD1 (5 bases). The length of the CDR3 is 16 residues. Germline V gene lookup returns CDR1 SGHAT and CDR2 FQNNGV. V shed 1 base and J shed 0 bases, with 10 bases lying between them. The CDR3 here is CASSLGGTGSNQPQHF. The CDR3 DNA reads TGTGCCAGCAGCTTAGGAGGGACCGGTAGCAATCAGCCCCAGCATTTT.

The chain couples TRBV20-1 to TRBJ2-2; 7 bases are shared with TRBD2. This CDR3 comprises 15 residues. Germline-derived CDR1 and CDR2 are DFQATT and SNEGSKA (reference sequence). J was trimmed by 4 bases and V by 3 bases; bases with no gene match: 8. The CDR3 DNA reads TGCAGTGCTAGTGACGCGGGAGTGGGCACCGGGGAGCTGTTTTTT. This codes for CSASDAGVGTGELFF.

This clone is a singleton in its sample. The V call is TRBV29-1, the J call TRBJ1-1; D is uncertain. CDR3 length: 11 residues. V dropped 7 bases and J dropped 5 bases, with 11 bases sitting between them. Germline V gene data show CDR1 as SQVTM and CDR2 as ANQGSEA. The CDR3 reads CSAFRVTEAFF. In DNA, the CDR3 is TGCAGCGCTTTTAGGGTGACTGAAGCTTTCTTT.

J is TRBJ1-4 and V is TRBV6-5; D may be TRBD1 (6 bases). This CDR3 comprises 14 residues. Looked up from germline, CDR1 is MNHEY and CDR2 is SVGAGI. The germline V and J ends were trimmed by 7 bases and 1 base, with 10 bases remaining between them. CDR3 sequence (DNA): TGTGCCAGCACGCGGACAGAAACTAATGAAAAACTGTTTTTT. Protein: CASTRTETNEKLFF.

A single count supports this clone. V and J are TRBV19 and TRBJ1-1; D unresolved. The germline V and J ends were trimmed by 5 bases and 5 bases, with 18 bases remaining between them. This CDR3 spans 15 amino acids. The germline gives CDR1 LNHDA, CDR2 SQIVND (reference sequence). For the CDR3, the DNA is TGTGCCAGTAGTGAAGGTCGCCTGGGGAGAACTGAAGCTTTCTTT. It is translated as CASSEGRLGRTEAFF. Based on the CDR3 plus reference TRBV19 and TRBJ1-1, the full variable domain is DGGITQSPKYLFRKEGQNVTLSCEQNLNHDAMYWYRQDPGQGLRLIYYSQIVNDFQKGDIAEGYSVSREKKESFPLTVTSAQKNPTAFYLCASSEGRLGRTEAFFGQGTRLTVV.

The chain is built from TRBV7-4 and TRBJ1-5; D is ambiguous. The V gene lost 2 bases and the J gene lost 0 bases, with 14 bases spanning the gap. The CDR3 runs 17 residues. The germline CDR1 and CDR2 sequences are SGHVT and SQSDAQ. Here the CDR3 reads CASSLKSSEYSNQPQHF. The CDR3 coding sequence is TGTGCCAGCAGCTTAAAGTCGTCAGAGTATAGCAATCAGCCCCAGCATTTT.

The chain uses TRBV30 and TRBJ2-1; no clear D. From germline, CDR1 is GTSNPN and CDR2 SVGIG (reference sequence). Trimming left V 0 bases short and J 3 bases short, with 3 bases between. The CDR3 length is 12 residues. CDR3 nucleotide sequence: TGTGCCTGGAGTGTATACTACAATGAGCAGTTCTTC. Protein sequence: CAWSVYYNEQFF.

V and J are TRBV3-1 (or the pseudogene TRBV3-2) and TRBJ1-4; 8 bases are a match to TRBD1. The V gene end was trimmed by 7 bases and the J gene end by 8 bases; junction bases not matched to a gene: 9. The CDR3 extends over 14 amino acids. Looked up from germline, CDR1 is LGHDT and CDR2 is YNNKEL (reference sequence). The CDR3 DNA sequence: TGTGCCAGCACCGACAGGGGTGGAGGGGAAAAACTGTTTTTT. It encodes CASTDRGGGEKLFF.

This chain links TRBV9 with TRBJ1-5; 7 bases are shared with TRBD1. J was trimmed by 6 bases and V by 4 bases; bases with no gene match: 10. Germline V lookup: CDR1 SGDLS, CDR2 YYNGEE. The CDR3 has 15 amino acids. CDR3: CASSPSGGHGQPQHF. CDR3 sequence (DNA): TGTGCCAGCAGCCCCTCAGGGGGGCACGGTCAGCCCCAGCATTTT.

The V call is TRBV14, the J call TRBJ2-2; 8 bases align to TRBD2. CDR3 size: 17 residues. Losses at the gene ends were 0 bases for V and 4 bases for J; bases not matched to a gene: 7. Germline loops: CDR1 SGHDN, CDR2 FVKESK. As DNA, the CDR3 is TGTGCCAGCAGCCAAGATGAAGGACTAGCCTTCACCGGGGAGCTGTTTTTT. It specifies CASSQDEGLAFTGELFF.

In this sample, this clone turned up once. J is TRBJ1-2 and V is TRBV5-1; 7 bases line up with TRBD1. The CDR3 loop spans 14 amino acids. Per the germline V gene, CDR1 is SGHRS and CDR2 is YFSETQ. With V trimmed by 2 bases and J by 1 base, 2 bases remained unmatched. Here the CDR3 reads CASSFRGSNYGYTF. CDR3 in DNA: TGCGCCAGCAGCTTCAGGGGGAGTAACTATGGCTACACCTTC.

The rearrangement links TRBV5-5 to TRBJ1-4, with D hard to call. Germline values: CDR1 SGHKS, CDR2 YYEKEE (reference sequence). Trimming removed 7 bases from V and 0 bases from J, with 19 bases in between. This CDR3 has 17 residues. CDR3 sequence: CASCPSMPRTTNEKLFF. The CDR3, as DNA: TGTGCCAGCTGTCCATCCATGCCGCGTACAACTAATGAAAAACTGTTTTTT.

This chain uses TRBV5-8 with TRBJ1-1; TRBD1 matches at 8 bases. The CDR3 spans 17 residues. Germline CDR1 is SGHTS and CDR2 is YDEGEE. V trimming: 4 bases; J trimming: 4 bases; junction bases outside the gene matches: 15. CDR3 sequence reads: CASSGGQGRAMGTEAFF. As DNA, the CDR3 is TGTGCCAGCAGCGGAGGACAGGGAAGGGCCATGGGCACTGAAGCTTTCTTT.

J is TRBJ1-4 and V is TRBV6-5, with D maybe TRBD1 (5 bases). This CDR3 spans 16 amino acids. Germline CDR1 and CDR2: MNHEY and SVGAGI. V was trimmed by 4 bases and J by 5 bases, leaving 17 bases between them. As DNA, the CDR3 is TGTGCCAGCAGTTTCGGAATTTGGGACGACAATGAAAAACTGTTTTTT. Translating gives CASSFGIWDDNEKLFF.

This chain joins TRBV6-5 and TRBJ1-2; D remains unclear. CDR3 length equals 14 residues. Germline V lookup: CDR1 MNHEY, CDR2 SVGAGI. Between the trimmed V and J ends, which lost 2 bases and 2 bases, there was a span of 9 bases. The DNA for the CDR3 is TGTGCCAGCAGTTACGAGATATCGAACTATGGCTACACCTTC. Protein: CASSYEISNYGYTF.

This rearrangement joins TRBV29-1 to TRBJ1-3; no definite D call. The CDR3 contains 12 residues. Looked up from germline, CDR1 is SQVTM and CDR2 is ANQGSEA. V was pared by 1 base and J by 2 bases, with 3 bases between. CDR3 coding DNA: TGCAGCGTTGAAGCGACTGGAAACACCATATATTTT. Protein sequence: CSVEATGNTIYF.

The chain recombines TRBV5-1 with TRBJ2-7; 12 bases are a match to TRBD2. After removal of 4 bases from V and 0 bases from J, the junction contained 5 bases not matched to a gene. Per the germline V gene, CDR1 is SGHRS and CDR2 is YFSETQ. This CDR3 has 16 residues. CDR3 region: CASSGPGLAGSYEQYF. The DNA of the CDR3 is TGCGCCAGCAGCGGACCGGGACTAGCGGGCTCCTACGAGCAGTACTTC. The full variable domain, in which reference TRBV5-1 and TRBJ2-7 provide the parts outside the CDR3, is KAGVTQTPRYLIKTRGQQVTLSCSPISGHRSVSWYQQTPGQGLQFLFEYFSETQRNKGNFPGRFSGRQFSNSRSEMNVSTLELGDSALYLCASSGPGLAGSYEQYFGPGTRLTVT.

V is TRBV5-1 and J is TRBJ1-2; no reliable D call. Germline CDR1 reads SGHRS; CDR2 reads YFSETQ. V shed 4 bases and J shed 4 bases, with 11 bases lying between them. This CDR3 has 13 amino acids. CDR3 residues: CASSHRTGYGYTF. The DNA of the CDR3 is TGCGCCAGCAGCCATAGGACGGGCTATGGCTACACCTTC.

This rearrangement joins TRBV19 to TRBJ1-1, with 7 bases aligning to TRBD1. The CDR3 spans 16 residues. Germline V CDR1 and CDR2: LNHDA, SQIVND (reference sequence). After removal of 4 bases from V and 5 bases from J, the junction contained 13 bases not matched to a gene. The CDR3 sequence is CASSTRTGQKGTEAFF. The CDR3 DNA follows: TGTGCCAGTAGTACCCGGACAGGCCAAAAGGGGACTGAAGCTTTCTTT.

The genes are TRBV9 and TRBJ1-4, with no clear D. V lost 4 bases and J 0 bases, leaving 10 bases between the germline ends. This CDR3 spans 15 amino acids. CDR1 and CDR2 (germline): SGDLS, YYNGEE. CDR3 region: CASSRAATTNEKLFF. The CDR3 DNA is TGTGCCAGCAGCAGGGCCGCCACAACTAATGAAAAACTGTTTTTT.

The chain uses TRBV24-1 and TRBJ1-4; D is unresolved. CDR1 and CDR2 (germline): KGHDR, SFDVKD. The CDR3 contains 12 residues. V lost 7 bases, J lost 0 bases, and 2 bases lay in between. The DNA of the CDR3 is TGTGCCACCAGGGCAACTAATGAAAAACTGTTTTTT. Its translation: CATRATNEKLFF.

The chain uses TRBV14 and TRBJ1-2; D unclear. The CDR3 contains 14 residues. Germline CDR1 is SGHDN and CDR2 is FVKESK. V was trimmed by 4 bases and J by 4 bases, leaving 13 bases between them. The CDR3 DNA reads TGTGCCAGCAGCCCCGAACACCCTTCCTATGGCTACACCTTC. Its protein product is CASSPEHPSYGYTF.

V is TRBV6-5 and J is TRBJ2-7, with D maybe TRBD2 (6 bases). V dropped 0 bases and J dropped 5 bases, with 11 bases sitting between them. There are 14 residues in the CDR3. The germline gives CDR1 MNHEY, CDR2 SVGAGI. CDR3: CASSYSGEADEQYF. The CDR3 nucleotides are TGTGCCAGCAGTTACTCGGGGGAGGCGGACGAGCAGTACTTC.

V is TRBV4-1 and J is TRBJ2-7; D not resolved. CDR1 and CDR2 (germline): MGHRA, YSYEKL. The CDR3 runs to 16 residues. V lost 4 bases to trimming and J lost 3 bases, with 19 bases between them. The CDR3 nucleotides read TGCGCCAGCAGCCCCCACGAGACATTCCCCCGCTACGAGCAGTACTTC. Protein sequence: CASSPHETFPRYEQYF.

The V gene is TRBV30, the J gene TRBJ2-2; D may be TRBD1 (5 bases). This CDR3 is 12 amino acids long. The V end was cut by 8 bases, the J end by 1 base, with 8 bases between. CDR1 and CDR2 from the germline V gene are GTSNPN and SVGIG (reference sequence). The CDR3: CATTENTGELFF. The DNA of the CDR3 is TGTGCCACGACAGAGAACACCGGGGAGCTGTTTTTT.

This clone was counted a few times. Other DNA variants within this sample encode the same CDR3. This chain joins TRBV18 and TRBJ1-2, with D maybe TRBD1 (5 bases). Germline CDR1 is KGHSH and CDR2 is LQKENI. Trimming left V 6 bases short and J 3 bases short, with 14 bases between. The CDR3 is 14 amino acids. The CDR3 nucleotides read TGTGCCAGCTCGGGTTTGGGACGGGACTATGGCTACACCTTC. This translates into CASSGLGRDYGYTF.